This TCR beta chain appears in the sequencing data of a study of PD-L1 blockade in urothelial cancer. Across the whole study: Blood analysis took place 3 weeks (second dose) and 6 weeks after treatment start. Overall study results and limits: Below-median pretreatment blood TCR clonality was a predictor of better survival. By 3 weeks, tumor-associated blood clones had expanded more in durable-benefit patients.

The CDR3 runs to 15 residues. Profiled with immunoSEQ multiplex PCR; TCRdb holds only in-frame clones, not every one. The sample shows around 35,000 clones, 82% of them seen only once. About this clone: Its antigen is unidentified.

Per-patient samples, pretreatment and on-treatment, numbered 1 to 8. The V and J genes are TRBV7-5 and TRBJ1-1; the table's D gene call, TRBD1, was not cross checked with the DNA. TRBV7-5 is classified as a pseudogene. The source of this sequence is a man aged 55-75 years with urothelial cancer. Sequencing was performed on PBMCs, taken around atezolizumab (anti-PD-L1) treatment. CDR3 residues: CARSRKGALNTEAFF. CDR3 nucleotide sequence: TGTGCCAGAAGCCGAAAGGGGGCTCTGAACACTGAAGCTTTCTTT.